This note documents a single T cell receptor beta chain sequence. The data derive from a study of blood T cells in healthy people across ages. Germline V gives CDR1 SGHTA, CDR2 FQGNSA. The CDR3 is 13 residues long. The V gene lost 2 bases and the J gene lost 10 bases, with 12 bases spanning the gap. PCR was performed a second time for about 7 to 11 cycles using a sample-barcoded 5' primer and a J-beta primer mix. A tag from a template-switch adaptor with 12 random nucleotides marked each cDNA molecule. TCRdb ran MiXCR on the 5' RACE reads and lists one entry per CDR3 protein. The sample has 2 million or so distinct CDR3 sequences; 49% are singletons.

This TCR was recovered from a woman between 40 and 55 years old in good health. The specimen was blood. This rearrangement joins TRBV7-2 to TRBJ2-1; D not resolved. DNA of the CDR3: TGTGCCAGCAGCTTAAATCCGAGGCGGGAGCAGTTCTTC. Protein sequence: CASSLNPRREQFF.